The rows below give T cell receptor beta chains drawn from one sample of a study of blood T cells in healthy people across ages. TCRdb itself ran the 5' RACE reads through MiXCR, one entry per CDR3 protein. The data show about 700,000 distinct CDR3 sequences, approximately 30% seen once. The material sequenced was blood. The receptor source for this set is a woman over 75 in good health. Both conserved end residues are part of each CDR3. A D gene is named only where the DNA matches it firmly. Part of the rows lack a size; the others show once, few, many or a class for expanded clones.

size,V,D,J,DNA,CDR3
few,TRBV6-4,.,TRBJ2-7,TGTGCCAGCAGTGACTCTGGGCATCCCTACGAGCAGTACTTC,CASSDSGHPYEQYF
many,TRBV5-1,TRBD2,TRBJ2-3,TGCGCCAGCAGAAGTAGCGGGGTCCTCACAGATACGCAGTATTTT,CASRSSGVLTDTQYF
.,TRBV7-2,.,TRBJ1-4,TGTGCCAGCAGCCCGGAAGGGGGAATTGGTGAAAAACTGTTTTTT,CASSPEGGIGEKLFF
many,TRBV7-9,TRBD1,TRBJ1-2,TGTGCCAGCAGCTCTGCGGACAGGGCGGGCGGCTACACCTTC,CASSSADRAGGYTF
many,TRBV7-2,.,TRBJ2-5,TGTGCCAGCAGCTTAGGACGCCTGGGACGGGGACGGTACCAAGAGACCCAGTACTTC,CASSLGRLGRGRYQETQYF
.,TRBV20-1,TRBD2,TRBJ2-1,TGCAGTGCGCCCCGGGGGGGCTCCTACAATGAGCAGTTCTTC,CSAPRGGSYNEQFF
.,TRBV4-1,.,TRBJ1-2,TGCACCAGCAGCCAGGCGGCTGGCGGCTACACCTTC,CTSSQAAGGYTF
many,TRBV24-1,.,TRBJ2-7,TGTGCCACCAGTGATTTGCCCTACGAGCAGTACTTC,CATSDLPYEQYF
many,TRBV7-3,TRBD1,TRBJ2-5,TGTGCCAGCAGCTTAAACAGGGGGACGGAGACCCAGTACTTC,CASSLNRGTETQYF
few,TRBV9,TRBD1,TRBJ2-7,TGTGCCAGCAGCATGGGACAGGGGGCATACGAGCAGTACTTC,CASSMGQGAYEQYF
once,TRBV7-2,TRBD1,TRBJ2-4,TGTGCCAGCGGTTTTACAGGGGGCAACATTCAGTACTTC,CASGFTGGNIQYF
many,TRBV21-1,.,TRBJ1-2,TGTGCCAGCAGAAGGGACAGCTTAGGGGGCTACACCTTC,CASRRDSLGGYTF
many,TRBV6-6,.,TRBJ1-2,TGTGCCAGCAGTTACACGCAGGGTACCCTCTATGGCTACACCTTC,CASSYTQGTLYGYTF
once,TRBV7-9,.,TRBJ1-2,TGTGCCAGCAGCTTAGACGGGACCACCCGCGGTGGCTATGGCTACACCTTC,CASSLDGTTRGGYGYTF
many,TRBV6-1,.,TRBJ2-7,TGTGCCAGCAGTGGCGGTCAGGGGTTCTACGAGCAGTACTTC,CASSGGQGFYEQYF
.,TRBV7-3,.,TRBJ2-7,TGTGCCAACAGCTTAGGTGGTTCCGGCGAGCAGTACTTC,CANSLGGSGEQYF
.,TRBV20-1,TRBD1,TRBJ1-6,TGCAGTGTTAGAGATCAGGCTGGGACAGGGGCCGCCTTCAATTCACCCCTCCACTTT,CSVRDQAGTGAAFNSPLHF
few,TRBV20-1,TRBD1,TRBJ2-7,TGCAGTGCTAGAGATCACAGGGGCTACAATGAGCAGTACTTC,CSARDHRGYNEQYF
many,TRBV5-5,.,TRBJ1-1,TGTGCCAGCAGCTTGCGAGGCTTGAACACTGAAGCTTTCTTT,CASSLRGLNTEAFF
many,TRBV9,.,TRBJ1-6,TGTGCCAGCAGCCCTTCGCGGGGGAATAATTCACCCCTCCACTTT,CASSPSRGNNSPLHF
many,TRBV12-3/TRBV12-4,.,TRBJ1-1,TGTGCCAGCAGTTGGCGGCCGAACACTGAAGCTTTCTTT,CASSWRPNTEAFF
many,TRBV14,.,TRBJ2-1,TGTGCCAGCAGCCCCGAGGTGGGGGGCACCTACAATGAGCAGTTCTTC,CASSPEVGGTYNEQFF
.,TRBV5-4,.,TRBJ2-1,TGTGCCAGCAGCTCCAAGACTAGAGATGAGCAGTTCTTC,CASSSKTRDEQFF
many,TRBV6-1,.,TRBJ1-2,TGTGCCAGCAGTGAATCGACAGTTTCTAACTATGGCTACACCTTC,CASSESTVSNYGYTF
.,TRBV25-1,.,TRBJ1-4,TGTGCCAACAGTAGAAACAGGGAAGAGGATGAAAAACTGTTTTTT,CANSRNREEDEKLFF
many,TRBV20-1,TRBD2,TRBJ2-7,TGCAGTGCTAGGGGGATTTATGGGAGGGGTACCGAGCAGTACTTC,CSARGIYGRGTEQYF
.,TRBV5-1,.,TRBJ2-5,TGCGCCCGCAGCTTGGTCGCGGCCGAAAGAGAGACCCAGTACTTC,CARSLVAAERETQYF
few,TRBV5-5,.,TRBJ1-1,TGTGCCAGCAGCTTATCAGGGGTGGGGAAAGCTTTCTTT,CASSLSGVGKAFF
.,TRBV28,TRBD2,TRBJ2-7,TGTGCCAGCAGTCCCTACGCGCTAGCGGGGGGGACCCCCTACGAGCAGTACTTC,CASSPYALAGGTPYEQYF
few,TRBV2,.,TRBJ1-2,TGTGCCAGCAGTGGCGCGGTAAGCTATGGCTACACCTTC,CASSGAVSYGYTF
.,TRBV12-3/TRBV12-4,.,TRBJ1-6,TGTGCCAGCAGTCAGTTTTCAACTTCACCCCTCCACTTT,CASSQFSTSPLHF
.,TRBV9,.,TRBJ2-2,TGTGCCAGCAGCGTAGGGGGCAGGGAGCTGTTTTTT,CASSVGGRELFF
few,TRBV12-3/TRBV12-4,.,TRBJ1-2,TGTGCCAGCAGTCAACCGGGAAACTATGGCTACACCTTC,CASSQPGNYGYTF
many,TRBV20-1,TRBD2,TRBJ2-1,TGCAGTGCTAGTAAAGCGGGGGATTCCTACAATGAGCAGTTCTTC,CSASKAGDSYNEQFF
once,TRBV7-9,.,TRBJ2-7,TGTGCCAGCGGCCTATCGACAGAAGCCTACGAGCAGTACTTC,CASGLSTEAYEQYF
.,TRBV4-1,.,TRBJ1-1,TGCGCCAGCAGCCAAGACTTAGGGGACACTGAAGCTTTCTTT,CASSQDLGDTEAFF
.,TRBV12-3/TRBV12-4,.,TRBJ1-5,TGTGCCAGCAGTTGGGCAGGAGATCAGCCCCAGCATTTT,CASSWAGDQPQHF
.,TRBV7-8,TRBD1,TRBJ2-7,TGTGCCAGCAGCCAGCCGGGACAGGGCTTTTACGAGCAGTACTTC,CASSQPGQGFYEQYF
many,TRBV7-8,.,TRBJ1-2,TGTGCCAGCAGCTCCACGGTGGGCGGGGGCTACACCTTC,CASSSTVGGGYTF
few,TRBV18,TRBD1,TRBJ2-2,TGTGCCAGCTCACCTACCGCGACAGGGGCGAACACCGGGGAGCTGTTTTTT,CASSPTATGANTGELFF
few,TRBV11-3,TRBD1,TRBJ2-7,TGTGCCGGCAGCTTAGGGACAGGGTTATACGAGCAGTACTTC,CAGSLGTGLYEQYF
many,TRBV11-1,.,TRBJ2-1,TGTGCCAGCAGCCCCCACCCCCGGGGACGCTCCTACAATGAGCAGTTCTTC,CASSPHPRGRSYNEQFF
many,TRBV6-5,.,TRBJ2-3,TGTGCCGTGGGTAAGGTCTTCACAGATACGCAGTATTTT,CAVGKVFTDTQYF
many,TRBV2,TRBD1,TRBJ2-1,TGTGCCAGCAGTACGGACAGGGGGCGAGGAAATGAGCAGTTCTTC,CASSTDRGRGNEQFF
many,TRBV10-3,.,TRBJ2-7,TGTGCCATCAGTGAGTCGACTGGCAGCGCGAGCTCCTACGAGCAGTACTTC,CAISESTGSASSYEQYF
many,TRBV5-6,.,TRBJ2-4,TGTGCCAGCAGCCTAGTGACCCAAGACATTCAGTACTTC,CASSLVTQDIQYF
.,TRBV7-9,TRBD2,TRBJ2-3,TGTGCCAGCATGTCGAGCGGGGCAGATACGCAGTATTTT,CASMSSGADTQYF
.,TRBV7-9,.,TRBJ1-2,TGTGCCAGCAGCTTAAGGGGATCCTCCTATGGCTACACCTTC,CASSLRGSSYGYTF
.,TRBV5-1,.,TRBJ2-5,TGCGCCAGCAGCTCGGCCACCGCGGGGTTGCAGTACTTC,CASSSATAGLQYF
many,TRBV3-1,TRBD2,TRBJ2-3,TGTGCCAGCAGCCAGATAGCGGGGACGGGAACAGATACGCAGTATTTT,CASSQIAGTGTDTQYF